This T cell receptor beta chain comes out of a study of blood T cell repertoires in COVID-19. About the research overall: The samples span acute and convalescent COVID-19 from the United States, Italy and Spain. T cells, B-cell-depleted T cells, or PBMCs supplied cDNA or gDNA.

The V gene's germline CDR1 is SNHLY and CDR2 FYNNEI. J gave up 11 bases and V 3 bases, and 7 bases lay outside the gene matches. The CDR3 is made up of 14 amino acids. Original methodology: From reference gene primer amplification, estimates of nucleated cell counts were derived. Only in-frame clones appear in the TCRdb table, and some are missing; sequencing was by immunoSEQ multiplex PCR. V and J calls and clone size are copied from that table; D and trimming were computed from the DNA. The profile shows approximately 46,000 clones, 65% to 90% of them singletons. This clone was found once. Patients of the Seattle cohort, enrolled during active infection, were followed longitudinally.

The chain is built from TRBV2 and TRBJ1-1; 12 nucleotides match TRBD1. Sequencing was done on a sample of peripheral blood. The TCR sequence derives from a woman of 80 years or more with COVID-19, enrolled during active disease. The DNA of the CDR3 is TGTGCCAGCAGTGATTGGGGACAGGGGGCAGAGGCTTTCTTT. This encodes CASSDWGQGAEAFF.